The T cell receptor (beta chain) under discussion was sequenced for a study of Ad26.COV2.S vaccination and SARS-CoV-2 variants. Study-wide results and limits: Substantial breadth was reportedly displayed by spike-specific CD8+ and CD4+ T cell responses after vaccination. The TCR breadth and depth analyses may have understated or missed part of the total T cell responses.

The treatment is: over 15 received Ad26.COV2.S at low or high dose, single or two shots; roughly five received placebo; per-sample allocation not given. Samples analyzed were those drawn on day 63 after the first vaccine or placebo injection. Ad26.COV2.S expressed prefusion-stabilized spike from the original Wuhan strain. Method: immunoSEQ multiplex PCR; TCRdb's copy keeps in-frame clones and lacks some. The data show 350,000 to 550,000 clones, with roughly nine tenths seen just once and 2% to 3% held by the top ten. Turning to this clone: The antigen remains undetermined. In the same sample, other DNA sequences code for this CDR3.

The sample in question was peripheral blood, obtained in a trial of Ad26.COV2.S vaccine versus placebo. This TCR came from a person between 18 and 59 years old who received the Ad26.COV2.S COVID-19 vaccine or a placebo.

CDR3 nucleotides: TGTGCCATCAGCCCTTCCATGGGACAGGTCTTCACCGGGGAGCTGTTTTTT. This translates into CAISPSMGQVFTGELFF. The V gene is TRBV10-3, the J gene TRBJ2-2; 8 positions match TRBD1. The CDR3 has 17 amino acids. The trim removed 6 bases at V and 4 bases at J, leaving 13 bases unmatched. Germline V CDR1 and CDR2: ENHRY, SYGVKD.